The T cell receptor beta chain described here comes from a study of CD8+ T cells in alopecia areata. Study context: Transfer of skin from approximately 6-12-month-old C3H/HeJ graft donors with spontaneous alopecia was made to roughly 7-10-week-old female C3H/HeJ mice. Study-wide findings and caveats: Lesional scalp exceeded normal scalp in clonality, especially in alopecia totalis/universalis. Scalp samples also yield sequences from resident alphabeta T cells of normal skin. TCR sharing was clearer in mice than between patients, perhaps partly owing to patient HLA diversity.

This clone was found a few times. Its antigen remains unknown. Genes and germline are mouse. The read stops 4 residues short of the end of the CDR3; the missing end is completed from the germline J gene. Sequencing used cDNA as its template, made by extracting RNA and reverse transcribing it. Assay: immunoSEQ multiplex PCR; the TCRdb copy retains only in-frame clones and omits some. The sample has 270,000 or so clones, none seen only once; the top ten hold more than 1%. Combined cutaneous lymph node cells underwent sorting by CD4, CD8alpha, NKG2D, NKG2ACE and additional markers. This CDR3 contains 15 residues. In germline, CDR1 is NSHNY, CDR2 SYGAGN.

This clonotype was sampled from a C3H/HeJ mouse with alopecia areata. The MHC haplotype recorded for the strain is H2-k. Specimen: CD4+ T cells sorted from a lymph node. This chain uses TRBV13-1 with TRBJ1-1; TRBD1 aligns across 11 bases. The CDR3 bases that were read are TGTGCCAGCAGTGATCCAAGGGACAGGGGGGGA. Protein product: CASSDPRDRGG. The whole CDR3 sequence reads CASSDPRDRGGEVFF.